The text below deals with one T cell receptor (beta chain). Its specific antigen is unknown. Base qualities are missing; no much larger clone stands one base away. The instrument given in TCRdb is Illumina NovaSeq 6000. TCRalpha and TCRbeta cDNA libraries were built by 5'RACE with constant-segment primers, adding sample barcodes and unique molecular identifiers. Trizol reagent was used to extract RNA from every sample. Libraries were amplified in two PCR steps, with a second sample barcode and Illumina TruSeq adapters added in the second step. Libraries were sequenced on an Illumina NovaSeq with 2 x 150 bp paired-end reads. From the authors' description of their analysis: With migec v1.2.7, reads were demultiplexed and then collapsed into UMI-guided consensus sequences. With mixcr v2.1.11, UMI consensuses were aligned to TRA and TRB V and J templates and assembled into clonotypes. A clonotype was counted as expanded or contracted only when both edgeR and NoisET called the clonotype significant, with the noise models trained on biological replicates. edgeR calls used a false discovery rate-adjusted p below 0.01 and a log2 fold-change threshold of 1. PCA with hierarchical clustering of max-normalized trajectories of the 1000 most abundant clonotypes was used as exploratory dynamics analysis. Each responding clone was given a CD4 or CD8 phenotype based on the CD4+ and CD8+ repertoires, which had been sequenced separately. TCRdb took the public reads, trimmed them with fastp at Q25, ran MiXCR for clone calling and kept in-frame beta chains. Records with the same CDR3 protein are collapsed into one entry carrying the most frequent genes and DNA. What appears here as the V and J calls and clone size reflects TCRdb's work, not the paper's. The sample table records fewer than 450,000 distinct CDR3 sequences; roughly 24% of these occur just once. 7% to 9.5% of the sample comes from the top ten.

Taken from the germline V gene (reference sequence), the CDR1 and CDR2 loops are DFQATT and SNEGSKA. From the cysteine up to the phenylalanine, the CDR3 has a length of 14 residues. The read is trimmed to its CDR3 DNA, 42 bases read in frame from base 1. V ends up 3 bases short and J 2 bases short, with an unmatched junction base count of 3. Ficoll-Paque density gradient centrifugation was used to isolate PBMCs. The sample comes from a study of T-cell memory formation after mild COVID-19 listed by TCRdb under 2021. At the level of the whole study: Most TCR sequence clusters were specific to one of the two donors. Two young, previously healthy adult volunteers made up the cohort, one male and one female. In a couple of donors, T-cell clones that expanded and contracted after mild COVID-19 were followed by sequencing TCRalpha and TCRbeta repertoires longitudinally.

General findings and caveats noted by the study authors: Contracting CD4+ clones were found mainly in CM and EM memory subsets, while CD8+ clones were enriched in EMRA. Some responding clones were detected in pre-infection memory, which suggested that pre-existing cross-reactive memory T cells had joined the SARS-CoV-2 response. Clones that contracted from day 15 to 85 showed balanced CD4/CD8 phenotypes, whereas a second wave of clones that expanded from day 15 to 37 leaned towards CD4+. The study covered only a couple of mild cases, and larger cohorts including severe cases with pre-infection samples were considered necessary. SARS-CoV-2 specificity of the second-wave clones peaking on day 37 was not confirmed.

The rearrangement joined TRBV20-1 to TRBJ2-3; a stretch of 9 junction bases matches TRBD2. Specimen: PBMCs or a T cell subset sorted from them (not recorded which). This TCR came from an adult woman who had mild COVID-19 (a few samples of this study predate the infection). The sample titles of this study are shuffled in the database, so cell type and time point are left out; the donor was told from shared clones. The CDR3 here reads CSASSGGYTDTQYF. The DNA reads as follows: TGCAGTGCTAGTAGCGGGGGTTACACAGATACGCAGTATTTT.